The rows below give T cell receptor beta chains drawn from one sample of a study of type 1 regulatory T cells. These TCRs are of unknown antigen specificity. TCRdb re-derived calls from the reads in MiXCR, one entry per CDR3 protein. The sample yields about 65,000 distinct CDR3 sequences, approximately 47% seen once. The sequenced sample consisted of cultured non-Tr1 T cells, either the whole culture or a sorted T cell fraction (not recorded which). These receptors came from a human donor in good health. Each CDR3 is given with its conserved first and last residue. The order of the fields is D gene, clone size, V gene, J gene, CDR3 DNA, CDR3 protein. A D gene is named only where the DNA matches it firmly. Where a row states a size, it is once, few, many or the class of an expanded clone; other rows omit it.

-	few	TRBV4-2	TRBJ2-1	TGTGCCAGCAGCCAGACGGGGGACTTGGGCTCCTACAATGAGCAGTTCTTC	CASSQTGDLGSYNEQFF
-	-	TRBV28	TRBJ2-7	TGTGCCACCCGGGGGCCCCTGAACTACGAGCAGTACTTC	CATRGPLNYEQYF
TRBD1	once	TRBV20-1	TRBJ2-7	TGCAGTGCTAGAGAGGGACAGGGGATTTACGAGCAGTACTTC	CSAREGQGIYEQYF
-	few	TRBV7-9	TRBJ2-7	TGTGCCAGCAGCTTAGATTTCGGCGAGCAGTACTTC	CASSLDFGEQYF
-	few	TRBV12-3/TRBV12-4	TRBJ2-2	TGTGCCAGCAGTTTGGGCGCGCTCGGCGGGGAGCTGTTTTTT	CASSLGALGGELFF
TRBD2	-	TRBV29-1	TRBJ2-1	TGCAGCGTTGCGGGGGGCTCCTACAATGAGCAGTTCTTC	CSVAGGSYNEQFF
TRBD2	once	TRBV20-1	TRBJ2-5	TGCAGTGCTAACCGGAAGGTAGCGGGGCAAGAGACCCAGTACTTC	CSANRKVAGQETQYF
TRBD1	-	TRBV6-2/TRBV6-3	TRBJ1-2	TGTGCCAGCGGGGGGACAGGGTTTGGAAGAGGCTACACCTTC	CASGGTGFGRGYTF
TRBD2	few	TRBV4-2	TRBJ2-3	TGTGCCAGCAGCCAAGCGACTAGCGGGGCCGTAGATACGCAGTATTTT	CASSQATSGAVDTQYF
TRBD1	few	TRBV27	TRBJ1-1	TGTGCCAGCAGTGACGGCCGGGACAGGGGTTCCACTGAAGCTTTCTTT	CASSDGRDRGSTEAFF
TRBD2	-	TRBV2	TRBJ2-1	TGTGCCAGCAGTGGGACTAGTAAAACCAATGAGCAGTTCTTC	CASSGTSKTNEQFF
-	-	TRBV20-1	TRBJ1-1	TGCAGTGCCGTATCCGGGGTAGAGCACCCTGAAGCTTTCTTT	CSAVSGVEHPEAFF
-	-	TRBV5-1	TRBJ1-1	TGCGCCAGCAGCTTGGACGGACAGATGAACACTGAAGCTTTCTTT	CASSLDGQMNTEAFF
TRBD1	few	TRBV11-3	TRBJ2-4	TGTGCCAGCAGCGGACGGACAGGGGCGGCGTACTTC	CASSGRTGAAYF
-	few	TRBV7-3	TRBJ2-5	TGTGCCAGCAGCTTAACAGTGCGGGAGACCCAGTACTTC	CASSLTVRETQYF
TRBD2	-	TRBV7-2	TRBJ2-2	TGTGCCAGCAGCAAGACCGGGGGGACCGGGGAGCTGTTTTTT	CASSKTGGTGELFF
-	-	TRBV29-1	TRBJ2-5	TGCAGCGTTGAAAGGCCAGGGCAAGAGACCCAGTACTTC	CSVERPGQETQYF
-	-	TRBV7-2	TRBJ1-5	TGTGCCAGCAGCTTACGGGGGGGCAATCAGCCCCAGCATTTT	CASSLRGGNQPQHF
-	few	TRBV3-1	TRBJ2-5	TGTGCCAGCAGCCAAGGCATCGGGCAAGAGACCCAGTACTTC	CASSQGIGQETQYF
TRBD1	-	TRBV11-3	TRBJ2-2	TGTGCCAGCAGCCTACGACAGGGCTCCGGGGAGCTGTTTTTT	CASSLRQGSGELFF
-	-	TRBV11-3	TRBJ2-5	TGTGCCAGCAGCTTAGAAACGGGAAACCAAGAGACCCAGTACTTC	CASSLETGNQETQYF
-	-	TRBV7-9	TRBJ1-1	TGTGCCAGCAGCCAAAGGGGGGGCACTGAAGCTTTCTTT	CASSQRGGTEAFF
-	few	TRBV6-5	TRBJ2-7	TGTGCCAGCAGGGTACCCGGGACCTACGAGCAGTACTTC	CASRVPGTYEQYF
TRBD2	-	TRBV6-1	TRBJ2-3	TGTGCCAGCAGGTCCGGAGTAGCGGGGGGTTTGGGAGGCACAGATACGCAGTATTTT	CASRSGVAGGLGGTDTQYF
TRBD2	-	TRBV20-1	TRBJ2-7	TGCAGTGCTAGAGCCTTGGTGGCTAGCGGTACCTACGAGCAGTACTTC	CSARALVASGTYEQYF
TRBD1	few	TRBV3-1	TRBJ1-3	TGTGCCAGCAGTTACACGTCCGGGACAGGGTCTGGAAACACCATATATTTT	CASSYTSGTGSGNTIYF
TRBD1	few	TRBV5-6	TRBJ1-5	TGTGCCAGCACCTCCTCCGGGACAGGACGCAATCAGCCCCAGCATTTT	CASTSSGTGRNQPQHF
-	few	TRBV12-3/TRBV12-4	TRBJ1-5	TGTGCCAGCAGCCAGGCCCAGGGCGGGCAGCCCCAGCATTTT	CASSQAQGGQPQHF
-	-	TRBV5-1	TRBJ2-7	TGCGCCAGCAGCGCGGACGGCTCCTACGAGCAGTACTTC	CASSADGSYEQYF
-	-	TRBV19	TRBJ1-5	TGTGCCAGTAGCCGACAGGTCAATCAGCCCCAGAATTTT	CASSRQVNQPQNF
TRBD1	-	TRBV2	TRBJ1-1	TGTGCCAATCTAAAGCGTCTGACAGGGGGCAAGGGGGGACTGGAAGCTTTCTTT	CANLKRLTGGKGGLEAFF
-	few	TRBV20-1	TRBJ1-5	TGCAGTGCTAGGCGGGGACACAATCAGCCCCAGCATTTT	CSARRGHNQPQHF
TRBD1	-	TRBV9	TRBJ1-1	TGTGCCAGCAGCGTAGCCCAGACAGGGGCTGAAGCTTTCTTT	CASSVAQTGAEAFF
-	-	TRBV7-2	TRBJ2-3	TGTGCCAGCAGCTTAGTATGGGATACGCAGTATTTT	CASSLVWDTQYF
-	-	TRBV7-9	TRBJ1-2	TGTGCCAGCAGCTTAGAGAGAGCGCGAGGTGGCAACTATGGCTACACCTTC	CASSLERARGGNYGYTF
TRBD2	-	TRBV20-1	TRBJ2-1	TGCAGTGCCAACCCCGTGATCGGGGGGTCCACTTGGGATGAGCAGTTCTTC	CSANPVIGGSTWDEQFF
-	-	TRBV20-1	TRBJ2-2	TGCAGTGCTAGTGGTCGGGGTACCGGGGAGCTGTTTTTT	CSASGRGTGELFF
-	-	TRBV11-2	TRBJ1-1	TGTGCCAGCAGCAAGAGTTTGAACACTGAAGCTTTCTTT	CASSKSLNTEAFF